A selection of T cell receptor beta chains follows, all from one sample in a study of Graves' ophthalmopathy and Graves' hyperthyroidism. TCRdb itself ran the multiplex PCR reads through MiXCR, one entry per CDR3 protein. The sample holds 450,000 to 600,000 distinct CDR3 sequences, under 45% seen once. Sequenced input: peripheral blood or thyroid tissue (not recorded which). These receptor sequences come from an adult man with Graves' hyperthyroidism. Each CDR3 is given with its conserved first and last residue. Each record gives: clone size, D gene, J gene, V gene, CDR3 protein, CDR3 DNA. A D gene is named only where the DNA matches it firmly. Rows give clone size only sometimes, using once, few, many, or a class for an expanded clone.

clone_size: few
d_call: TRBD1
j_call: TRBJ1-1
v_call: TRBV6-5
cdr3_aa: CASSRGQVNTEAFF
cdr3_nt: TGTGCCAGCAGCAGAGGACAGGTTAACACTGAAGCTTTCTTT

clone_size: NA
d_call: NA
j_call: TRBJ1-5
v_call: TRBV7-4
cdr3_aa: CASSFEGGARPQPQHF
cdr3_nt: TGTGCCAGCAGCTTTGAGGGAGGGGCGAGGCCCCAGCCCCAGCATTTT

clone_size: NA
d_call: TRBD1
j_call: TRBJ1-1
v_call: TRBV27
cdr3_aa: CASSRLGTALMNTEASF
cdr3_nt: TGTGCCAGCAGTCGCCTCGGGACAGCCTTAATGAACACTGAAGCTTCCTTT

clone_size: NA
d_call: NA
j_call: TRBJ2-5
v_call: TRBV10-3
cdr3_aa: CATKNEGETQYF
cdr3_nt: TGTGCCACCAAGAACGAGGGGGAGACCCAGTACTTC

clone_size: NA
d_call: NA
j_call: TRBJ1-5
v_call: TRBV27
cdr3_aa: CASSLIFRGSHQPQHF
cdr3_nt: TGTGCCAGCAGTTTGATTTTTAGAGGGTCACATCAGCCCCAGCATTTT

clone_size: NA
d_call: NA
j_call: TRBJ2-6
v_call: TRBV27
cdr3_aa: CASGSQFSGANVLTF
cdr3_nt: TGTGCCAGCGGGTCCCAATTCTCTGGGGCCAACGTCCTGACTTTC

clone_size: many
d_call: NA
j_call: TRBJ1-1
v_call: TRBV7-3
cdr3_aa: CASSPDLNTEAFF
cdr3_nt: TGTGCCAGCAGCCCCGATTTGAACACTGAAGCTTTCTTT

clone_size: NA
d_call: NA
j_call: TRBJ2-7
v_call: TRBV19
cdr3_aa: CASSIARNGEEQYF
cdr3_nt: TGTGCCAGTAGTATAGCCAGGAACGGTGAGGAGCAGTACTTC

clone_size: many
d_call: NA
j_call: TRBJ2-7
v_call: TRBV2
cdr3_aa: CASSEPRVSYEQYF
cdr3_nt: TGTGCCAGCAGTGAGCCGCGCGTCTCCTACGAGCAGTACTTC

clone_size: many
d_call: NA
j_call: TRBJ2-7
v_call: TRBV29-1
cdr3_aa: CSVAEPLYEQYF
cdr3_nt: TGCAGCGTAGCCGAGCCCCTCTACGAGCAGTACTTC

clone_size: few
d_call: TRBD1
j_call: TRBJ1-1
v_call: TRBV4-1
cdr3_aa: CASSQAGTVNTEAFF
cdr3_nt: TGCGCCAGCAGCCAAGCTGGGACAGTCAACACTGAAGCTTTCTTT

clone_size: NA
d_call: TRBD1
j_call: TRBJ1-4
v_call: TRBV6-1
cdr3_aa: CASSRGQGTNEKLFF
cdr3_nt: TGTGCCAGCAGTCGGGGACAGGGAACTAATGAAAAACTGTTTTTT

clone_size: NA
d_call: TRBD1
j_call: TRBJ2-5
v_call: TRBV7-2
cdr3_aa: CASSVTGGMAQYF
cdr3_nt: TGTGCCAGCAGCGTCACAGGGGGTATGGCCCAGTACTTC

clone_size: NA
d_call: TRBD1
j_call: TRBJ1-6
v_call: TRBV3-1
cdr3_aa: CASSQAGGSSPLHF
cdr3_nt: TGTGCCAGCAGCCAGGCAGGGGGTAGCTCACCCCTCCACTTT

clone_size: many
d_call: NA
j_call: TRBJ1-2
v_call: TRBV6-5
cdr3_aa: CASRDSYETSGYTF
cdr3_nt: TGTGCCAGCAGAGACAGTTATGAGACGAGCGGCTACACCTTC

clone_size: once
d_call: TRBD1
j_call: TRBJ1-4
v_call: TRBV9
cdr3_aa: CASSQTGAPFQEKLFF
cdr3_nt: TGTGCCAGCAGCCAGACAGGGGCCCCGTTTCAAGAAAAACTGTTTTTT

clone_size: many
d_call: TRBD1
j_call: TRBJ2-7
v_call: TRBV5-4
cdr3_aa: CASSRTGRSYEQYF
cdr3_nt: TGTGCCAGCAGCAGGACAGGCCGCTCCTACGAGCAGTACTTC

clone_size: many
d_call: NA
j_call: TRBJ1-1
v_call: TRBV30
cdr3_aa: CAWSVRLGWDTEAFF
cdr3_nt: TGTGCCTGGAGTGTACGTCTAGGGTGGGACACTGAAGCTTTCTTT

clone_size: NA
d_call: TRBD1
j_call: TRBJ2-2
v_call: TRBV7-9
cdr3_aa: CASSHIRQGANTGELFF
cdr3_nt: TGTGCCAGCAGCCACATCCGACAGGGGGCAAACACCGGGGAGCTGTTTTTT

clone_size: few
d_call: NA
j_call: TRBJ2-7
v_call: TRBV3-1
cdr3_aa: CASSQEGKDEQYF
cdr3_nt: TGTGCCAGCAGCCAAGAAGGGAAGGACGAGCAGTACTTC

clone_size: NA
d_call: NA
j_call: TRBJ1-1
v_call: TRBV25-1
cdr3_aa: CASSETVRNTEAFF
cdr3_nt: TGTGCCAGCAGTGAGACAGTCCGGAACACTGAAGCTTTCTTT

clone_size: NA
d_call: TRBD1
j_call: TRBJ1-1
v_call: TRBV12-3/TRBV12-4
cdr3_aa: CSSGSGGVGEAFF
cdr3_nt: TGTTCCAGCGGGTCAGGGGGCGTCGGCGAAGCTTTCTTT

clone_size: NA
d_call: NA
j_call: TRBJ1-2
v_call: TRBV7-9
cdr3_aa: CASSAGQTYYGYTF
cdr3_nt: TGTGCCAGCAGCGCCGGACAGACATACTATGGCTACACCTTC

clone_size: NA
d_call: TRBD1
j_call: TRBJ1-6
v_call: TRBV14
cdr3_aa: CASSATGGGNSPLHF
cdr3_nt: TGTGCCAGCAGCGCGACAGGGGGCGGGAATTCACCCCTCCACTTT

clone_size: NA
d_call: TRBD2
j_call: TRBJ2-1
v_call: TRBV29-1
cdr3_aa: CSAPGTSGVPLANEQFF
cdr3_nt: TGCAGCGCACCCGGGACTAGCGGGGTCCCGCTCGCCAATGAGCAGTTCTTC

clone_size: NA
d_call: NA
j_call: TRBJ1-2
v_call: TRBV30
cdr3_aa: CAWSDRSYGYTF
cdr3_nt: TGTGCCTGGAGCGACAGGAGTTATGGCTACACCTTC

clone_size: many
d_call: NA
j_call: TRBJ2-7
v_call: TRBV12-5
cdr3_aa: CASGKGVVSYEQYF
cdr3_nt: TGTGCTAGTGGTAAAGGAGTTGTCTCCTACGAGCAGTACTTC

clone_size: NA
d_call: NA
j_call: TRBJ2-7
v_call: TRBV2
cdr3_aa: CAGRAGAYEQYF
cdr3_nt: TGTGCCGGACGGGCAGGGGCGTACGAGCAGTACTTC

clone_size: many
d_call: TRBD2
j_call: TRBJ2-7
v_call: TRBV20-1
cdr3_aa: CSANSGGSYEQYF
cdr3_nt: TGCAGTGCTAATAGCGGGGGATCCTACGAGCAGTACTTC

clone_size: many
d_call: NA
j_call: TRBJ2-2
v_call: TRBV7-2
cdr3_aa: CASSPGSLNTGELFF
cdr3_nt: TGTGCCAGCAGCCCTGGCAGTCTTAACACCGGGGAGCTGTTTTTT

clone_size: NA
d_call: TRBD1
j_call: TRBJ2-7
v_call: TRBV19
cdr3_aa: CASTPPGQGNEQYF
cdr3_nt: TGTGCCAGCACCCCCCCGGGACAGGGTAACGAGCAGTACTTC

clone_size: few
d_call: NA
j_call: TRBJ2-1
v_call: TRBV2
cdr3_aa: CASSVQAYNEQFF
cdr3_nt: TGTGCCAGCAGTGTACAGGCCTACAATGAGCAGTTCTTC

clone_size: NA
d_call: NA
j_call: TRBJ2-5
v_call: TRBV9
cdr3_aa: CASSVGGPDDWEQYF
cdr3_nt: TGTGCCAGCAGCGTAGGGGGTCCTGACGACTGGGAGCAGTACTTC

clone_size: NA
d_call: NA
j_call: TRBJ2-5
v_call: TRBV13
cdr3_aa: CASSSSGGRFQETQYF
cdr3_nt: TGTGCCAGCAGCTCCTCCGGGGGTCGCTTCCAAGAGACCCAGTACTTC

clone_size: many
d_call: NA
j_call: TRBJ1-6
v_call: TRBV20-1
cdr3_aa: CSALSRGASGSPLHF
cdr3_nt: TGCAGTGCTCTCTCACGGGGCGCCTCCGGCTCACCCCTCCACTTT

clone_size: NA
d_call: NA
j_call: TRBJ1-2
v_call: TRBV5-1
cdr3_aa: CASSLALDPWGYTF
cdr3_nt: TGCGCCAGCAGCTTGGCCCTAGACCCTTGGGGCTACACCTTC

clone_size: few
d_call: NA
j_call: TRBJ1-2
v_call: TRBV7-2
cdr3_aa: CASSLEGQTYGYTF
cdr3_nt: TGTGCCAGCAGCTTGGAGGGACAAACTTATGGCTACACCTTC

clone_size: NA
d_call: NA
j_call: TRBJ2-7
v_call: TRBV3-1
cdr3_aa: CASSQSAGLYEQYF
cdr3_nt: TGTGCCAGCAGCCAATCGGCAGGGCTCTACGAGCAGTACTTC